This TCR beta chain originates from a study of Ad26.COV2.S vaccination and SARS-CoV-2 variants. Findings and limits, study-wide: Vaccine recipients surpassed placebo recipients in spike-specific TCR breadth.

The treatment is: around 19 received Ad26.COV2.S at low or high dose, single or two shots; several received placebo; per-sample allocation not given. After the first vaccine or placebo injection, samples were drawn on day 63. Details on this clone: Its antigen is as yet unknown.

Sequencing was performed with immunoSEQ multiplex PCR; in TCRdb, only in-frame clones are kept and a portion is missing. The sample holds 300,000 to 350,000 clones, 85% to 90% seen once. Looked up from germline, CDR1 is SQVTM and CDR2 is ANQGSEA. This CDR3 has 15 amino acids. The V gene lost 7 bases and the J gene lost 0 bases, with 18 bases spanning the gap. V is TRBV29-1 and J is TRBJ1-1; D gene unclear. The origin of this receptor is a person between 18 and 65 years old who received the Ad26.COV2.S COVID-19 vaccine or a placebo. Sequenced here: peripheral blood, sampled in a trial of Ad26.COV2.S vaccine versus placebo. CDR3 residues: CSAIPSSRVNTEAFF. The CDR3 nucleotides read TGCAGCGCAATCCCTTCAAGCCGGGTGAACACTGAAGCTTTCTTT. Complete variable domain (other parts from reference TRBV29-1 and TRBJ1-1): SAVISQKPSRDICQRGTSLTIQCQVDSQVTMMFWYRQQPGQSLTLIATANQGSEATYESGFVIDKFPISRPNLTFSTLTVSNMSPEDSSIYLCSAIPSSRVNTEAFFGQGTRLTVV.